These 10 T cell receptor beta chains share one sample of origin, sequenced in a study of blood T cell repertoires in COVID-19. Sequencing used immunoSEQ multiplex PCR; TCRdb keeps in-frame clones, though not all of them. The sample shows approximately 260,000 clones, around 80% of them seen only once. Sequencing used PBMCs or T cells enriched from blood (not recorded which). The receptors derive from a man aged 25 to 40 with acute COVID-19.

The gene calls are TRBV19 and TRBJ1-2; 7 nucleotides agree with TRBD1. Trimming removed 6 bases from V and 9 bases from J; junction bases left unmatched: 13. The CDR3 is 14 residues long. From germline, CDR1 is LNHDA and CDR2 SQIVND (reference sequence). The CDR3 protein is CASSPKGAAHRYTF. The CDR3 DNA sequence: TGTGCCAGTAGCCCAAAGGGGGCCGCACATCGCTACACCTTC.

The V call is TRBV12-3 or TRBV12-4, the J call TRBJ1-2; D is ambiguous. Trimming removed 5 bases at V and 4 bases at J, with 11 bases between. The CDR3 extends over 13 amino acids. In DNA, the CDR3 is TGTGCCAGCAGTCCCGGGGTAGGCTATGGCTACACCTTC. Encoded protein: CASSPGVGYGYTF.

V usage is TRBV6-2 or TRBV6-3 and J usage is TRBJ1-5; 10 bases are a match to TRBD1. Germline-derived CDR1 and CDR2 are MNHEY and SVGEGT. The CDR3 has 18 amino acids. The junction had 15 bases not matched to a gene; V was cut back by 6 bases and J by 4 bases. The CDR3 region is CASSWDRGFLPGNQPQHF. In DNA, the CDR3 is TGTGCCAGCAGCTGGGACAGGGGCTTCCTACCCGGGAATCAGCCCCAGCATTTT.

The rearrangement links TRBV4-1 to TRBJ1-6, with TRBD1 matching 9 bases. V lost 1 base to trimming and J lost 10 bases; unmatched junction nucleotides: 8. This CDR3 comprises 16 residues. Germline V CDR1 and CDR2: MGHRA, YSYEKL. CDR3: CASSQGPGQGESPLHF. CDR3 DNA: TGCGCCAGCAGCCAAGGGCCGGGACAGGGTGAGTCACCCCTCCACTTT.

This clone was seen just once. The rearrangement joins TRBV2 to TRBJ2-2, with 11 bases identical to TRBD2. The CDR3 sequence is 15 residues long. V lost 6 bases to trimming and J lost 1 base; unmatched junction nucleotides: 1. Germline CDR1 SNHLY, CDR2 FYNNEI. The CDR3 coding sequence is TGTGCCAGCAGACTAGCGGGGGTGAACACCGGGGAGCTGTTTTTT. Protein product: CASRLAGVNTGELFF.

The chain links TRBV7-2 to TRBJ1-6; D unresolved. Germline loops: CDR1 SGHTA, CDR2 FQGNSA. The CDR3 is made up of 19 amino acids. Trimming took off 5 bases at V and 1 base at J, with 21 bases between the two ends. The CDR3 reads CASSPPRRPLSSYNSPLHF. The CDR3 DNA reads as TGTGCCAGCAGCCCTCCCCGGCGGCCCCTAAGTTCCTATAATTCACCCCTCCACTTT.

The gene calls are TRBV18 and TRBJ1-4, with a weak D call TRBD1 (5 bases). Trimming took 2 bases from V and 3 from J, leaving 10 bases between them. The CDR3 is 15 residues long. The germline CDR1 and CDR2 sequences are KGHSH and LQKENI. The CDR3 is CASSPGTGPNEKLFF. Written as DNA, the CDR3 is TGTGCCAGCTCACCAGGTACAGGCCCTAATGAAAAACTGTTTTTT. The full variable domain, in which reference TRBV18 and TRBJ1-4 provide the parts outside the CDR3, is NAGVMQNPRHLVRRRGQEARLRCSPMKGHSHVYWYRQLPEEGLKFMVYLQKENIIDESGMPKERFSAEFPKEGPSILRIQQVVRGDSAAYFCASSPGTGPNEKLFFGSGTQLSVL.

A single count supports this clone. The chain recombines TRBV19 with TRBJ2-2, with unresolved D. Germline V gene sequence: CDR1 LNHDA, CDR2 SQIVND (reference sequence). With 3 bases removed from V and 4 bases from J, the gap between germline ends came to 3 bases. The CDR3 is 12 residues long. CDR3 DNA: TGTGCCAGTAGTATCCTCACCGGGGAGCTGTTTTTT. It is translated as CASSILTGELFF.

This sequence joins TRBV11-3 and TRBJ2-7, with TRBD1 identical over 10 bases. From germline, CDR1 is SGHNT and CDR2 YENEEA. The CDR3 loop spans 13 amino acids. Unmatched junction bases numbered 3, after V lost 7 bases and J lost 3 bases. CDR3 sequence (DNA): TGTGCCAGCACCGGACAGGGGGACTACGAGCAGTACGTC. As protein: CASTGQGDYEQYV.

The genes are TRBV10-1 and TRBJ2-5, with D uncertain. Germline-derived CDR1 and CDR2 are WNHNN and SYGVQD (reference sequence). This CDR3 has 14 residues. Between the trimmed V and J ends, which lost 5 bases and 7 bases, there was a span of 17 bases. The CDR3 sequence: CASSKSSQAGTQYF. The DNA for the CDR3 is TGCGCCAGCAGTAAGAGCTCCCAGGCAGGGACCCAGTACTTC.